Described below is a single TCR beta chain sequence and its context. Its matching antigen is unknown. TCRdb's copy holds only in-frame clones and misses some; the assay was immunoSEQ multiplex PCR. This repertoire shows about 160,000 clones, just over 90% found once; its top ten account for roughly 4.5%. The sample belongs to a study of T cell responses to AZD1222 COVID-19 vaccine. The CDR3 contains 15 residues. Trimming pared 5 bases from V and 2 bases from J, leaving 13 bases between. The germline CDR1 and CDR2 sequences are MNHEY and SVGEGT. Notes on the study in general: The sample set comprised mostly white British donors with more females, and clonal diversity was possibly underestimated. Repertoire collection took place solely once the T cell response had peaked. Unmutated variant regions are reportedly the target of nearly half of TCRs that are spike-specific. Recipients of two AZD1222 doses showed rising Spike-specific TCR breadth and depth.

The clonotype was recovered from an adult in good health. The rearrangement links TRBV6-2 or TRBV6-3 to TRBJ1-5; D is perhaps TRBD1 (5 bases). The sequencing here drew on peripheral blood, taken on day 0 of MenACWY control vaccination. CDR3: CASSGDIGGNQPQHF. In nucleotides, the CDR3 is TGTGCCAGCAGTGGAGACATAGGGGGCAATCAGCCCCAGCATTTT.